This T cell receptor (beta chain) emerged from a study of blood T cell repertoires in COVID-19. Study at large: The United States, Italy and Spain provided the acute and convalescent COVID-19 samples. PBMCs, B-cell-depleted T cells, or T cells were the source of the cDNA or gDNA that made up the material.

Original processing notes: Scientists estimated how many nucleated cells there were by amplifying reference gene primers. Repertoires were generated with immunoSEQ multiplex PCR, while TCRdb's copy carries only in-frame clones and drops some. V and J calls and clone size follow that table, whereas D and trimming were derived from the DNA. The sample has about 260,000 clones, about 91% seen once. While infection was still active, Seattle patients were enrolled and then followed longitudinally. Germline assignment: CDR1 SGHRS and CDR2 YFSETQ. This CDR3 is 16 amino acids long. The junction had 8 bases not matched to a gene; V was cut back by 0 bases and J by 5 bases.

This chain links TRBV5-1 with TRBJ1-1; 9 nucleotides agree with TRBD1. Sequencing input: peripheral blood. The origin of this receptor is a person under 35 with COVID-19, enrolled during active disease. The CDR3 here is CASSLAYRGPETEAFF. The CDR3 nucleotides read TGCGCCAGCAGCTTGGCCTACAGGGGGCCGGAAACTGAAGCTTTCTTT.